This paragraph reports one T cell receptor (beta chain). Its cognate antigen is unknown. The investigators split CD4+ cells into a CD45RA+ naive subset and a CD45RA-negative memory subset. Germline assignment: CDR1 MDHEN and CDR2 SYDVKM. V lost 2 bases, J lost 4 bases, and 9 bases lay in between. CDR3 length: 15 residues. The sample is drawn from a study of shared clonotypes between healthy human individuals. General observations from the study: Sorted-subset sequencing was shown by rarefaction to be incomplete despite large depth.

Profiled with immunoSEQ multiplex PCR; TCRdb holds only in-frame clones, not every one. The sample contains some 2,000,000 clones, roughly 96% of which appear only once. The chain carries TRBV28 and TRBJ1-6; D unclear. This clonotype was obtained from a man between 18 and 35 years old in good health. The sequenced material came from naive CD4+ T cells sorted from blood. Subset denoted: CD45RA+ positively selected. CDR3 loop: CASSLTVLYNSPLHF. CDR3 nucleotide sequence: TGTGCCAGCAGTTTAACGGTTTTGTATAATTCACCCCTCCACTTT.